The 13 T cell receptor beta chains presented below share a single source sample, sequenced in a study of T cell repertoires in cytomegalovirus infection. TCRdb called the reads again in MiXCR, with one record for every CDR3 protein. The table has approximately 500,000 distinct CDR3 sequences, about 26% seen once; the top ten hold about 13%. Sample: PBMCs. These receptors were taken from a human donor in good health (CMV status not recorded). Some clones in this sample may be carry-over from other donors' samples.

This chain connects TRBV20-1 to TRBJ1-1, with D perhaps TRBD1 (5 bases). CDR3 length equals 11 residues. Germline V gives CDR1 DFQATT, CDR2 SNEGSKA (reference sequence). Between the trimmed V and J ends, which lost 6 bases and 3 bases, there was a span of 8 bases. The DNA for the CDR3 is TGCAGTGCCGGGGGTTACACTGAAGCTTTCTTT. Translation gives CSAGGYTEAFF.

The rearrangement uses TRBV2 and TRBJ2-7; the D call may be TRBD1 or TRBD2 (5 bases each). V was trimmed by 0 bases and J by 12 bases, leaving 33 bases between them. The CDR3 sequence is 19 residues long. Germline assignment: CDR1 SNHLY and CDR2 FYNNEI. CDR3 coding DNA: TGTGCCAGCAGTGAAGCGGACCGAGGGCCCAGGGCGGGTCGGGTGTGTTTGTACGTC. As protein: CASSEADRGPRAGRVCLYV.

The CDR3 DNA is TGTGCCTGGAGTATCGGCGGGACAGCGAACATTCAGTACTTC. It codes for CAWSIGGTANIQYF. The chain has TRBV30 and TRBJ2-4, with D perhaps matching TRBD1 (7 bases). In germline, CDR1 is GTSNPN, CDR2 SVGIG (reference sequence). The CDR3 contains 14 residues. Trimming stripped 2 bases from V and 7 bases from J, with 15 bases between.

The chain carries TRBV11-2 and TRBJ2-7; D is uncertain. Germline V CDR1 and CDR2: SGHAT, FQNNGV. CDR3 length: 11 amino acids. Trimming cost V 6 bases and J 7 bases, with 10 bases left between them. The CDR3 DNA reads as TGTGCCAGCAGTAGAGCTCAGGAGCAGTACGTC. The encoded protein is CASSRAQEQYV.

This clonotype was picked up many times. The CDR3 reads CASSLGSRWDTEAFF. CDR3 in DNA: TGTGCCAGCAGCTTAGGGAGTCGGTGGGACACTGAAGCTTTCTTT. The chain recombines TRBV7-2 with TRBJ1-1; D call uncertain. The CDR3 spans 15 residues. The germline gives CDR1 SGHTA, CDR2 FQGNSA. V shed 1 base and J shed 3 bases, with 12 bases lying between them. Based on the CDR3 plus reference TRBV7-2 and TRBJ1-1, the full variable domain is GAGVSQSPSNKVTEKGKDVELRCDPISGHTALYWYRQSLGQGLEFLIYFQGNSAPDKSGLPSDRFSAERTGGSVSTLTIQRTQQEDSAVYLCASSLGSRWDTEAFFGQGTRLTVV.

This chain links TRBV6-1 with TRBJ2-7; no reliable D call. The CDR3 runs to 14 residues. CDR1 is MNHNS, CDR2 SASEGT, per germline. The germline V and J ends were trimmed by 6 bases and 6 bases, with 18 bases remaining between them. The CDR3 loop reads CASRPPGANSEQYV. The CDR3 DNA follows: TGTGCCAGCAGACCTCCAGGAGCTAATAGCGAGCAGTACGTC.

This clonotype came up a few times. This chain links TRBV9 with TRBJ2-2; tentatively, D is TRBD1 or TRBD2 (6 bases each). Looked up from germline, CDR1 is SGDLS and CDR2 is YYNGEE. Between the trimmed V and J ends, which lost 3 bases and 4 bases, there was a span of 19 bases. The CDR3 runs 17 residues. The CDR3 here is CASSGGTGGVSTGELFF. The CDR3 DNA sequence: TGTGCCAGCAGCGGAGGCACCGGGGGCGTGAGCACCGGGGAGCTGTTTTTT.

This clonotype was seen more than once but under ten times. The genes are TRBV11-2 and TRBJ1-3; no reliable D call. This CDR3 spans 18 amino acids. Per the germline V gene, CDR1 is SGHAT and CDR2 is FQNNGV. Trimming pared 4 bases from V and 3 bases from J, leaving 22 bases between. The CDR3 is CASSSIKRSQALGNTIYF. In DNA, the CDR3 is TGTGCCAGCAGCTCGATTAAGAGGTCCCAGGCGCTTGGAAACACCATATATTTT.

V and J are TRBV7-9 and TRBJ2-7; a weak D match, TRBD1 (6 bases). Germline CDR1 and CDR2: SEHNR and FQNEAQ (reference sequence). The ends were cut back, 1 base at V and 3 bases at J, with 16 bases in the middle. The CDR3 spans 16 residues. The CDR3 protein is CASSLGPSLTGYEQYF. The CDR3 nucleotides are TGTGCCAGCAGCTTAGGTCCTAGCCTGACAGGCTACGAGCAGTACTTC.

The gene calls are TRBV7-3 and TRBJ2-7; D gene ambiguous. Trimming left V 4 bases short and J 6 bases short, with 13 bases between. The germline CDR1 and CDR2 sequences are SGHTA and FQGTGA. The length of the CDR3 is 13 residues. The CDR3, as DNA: TGTGCCAGCAGCTCCGACTGGGCCGGCGAGCAGTACTTC. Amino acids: CASSSDWAGEQYF.

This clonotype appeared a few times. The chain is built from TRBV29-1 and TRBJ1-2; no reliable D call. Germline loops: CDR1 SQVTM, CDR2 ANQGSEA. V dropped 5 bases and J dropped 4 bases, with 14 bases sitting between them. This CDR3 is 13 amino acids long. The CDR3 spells CSVFEVGSYGYTF. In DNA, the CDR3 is TGCAGCGTTTTCGAGGTGGGCAGCTATGGCTACACCTTC.

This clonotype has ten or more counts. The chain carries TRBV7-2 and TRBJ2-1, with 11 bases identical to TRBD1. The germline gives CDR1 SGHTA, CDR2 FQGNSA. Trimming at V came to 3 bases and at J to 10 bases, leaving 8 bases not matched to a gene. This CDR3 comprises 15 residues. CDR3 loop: CASSFGQGAFWEQFF. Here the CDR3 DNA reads TGTGCCAGCAGCTTCGGACAGGGGGCGTTTTGGGAGCAGTTCTTC.

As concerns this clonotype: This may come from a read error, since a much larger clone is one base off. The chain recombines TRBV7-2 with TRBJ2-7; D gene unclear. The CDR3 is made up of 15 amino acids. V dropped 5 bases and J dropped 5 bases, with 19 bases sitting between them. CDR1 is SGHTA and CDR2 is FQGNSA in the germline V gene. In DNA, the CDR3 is TGTGCCAGCAGCGCCGGACGTGATCCCATGCACGAGCAGTACTTC. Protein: CASSAGRDPMHEQYF. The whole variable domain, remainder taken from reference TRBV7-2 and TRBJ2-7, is GAGVSQSPSNKVTEKGKDVELRCDPISGHTALYWYRQSLGQGLEFLIYFQGNSAPDKSGLPSDRFSAERTGGSVSTLTIQRTQQEDSAVYLCASSAGRDPMHEQYFGPGTRLTVT.